This T cell receptor (beta chain) originates from a study of shared T cell receptors in the human thymus. Libraries were prepared by immunoSEQ multiplex PCR; TCRdb keeps only in-frame clonotypes and omits some of them. Of hundreds of thousands of clones listed, roughly 90% are singletons. Looked up from germline, CDR1 is SNHLY and CDR2 is FYNNEI. This CDR3 is built from 16 residues. Losses at the gene ends were 3 bases for V and 7 bases for J; bases not matched to a gene: 7. The sample also formed part of further work on human thymus T cells. That source adds: Having surgery to correct congenital heart defects, healthy Finnish infants acted as the donors. During corrective heart surgery, resections were taken, and the thymus tissue came from them. Thymic TCR repertoires of unrelated people reportedly overlapped highly.

The sequence came from a boy under three years old with a congenital heart defect. The sequencing sample was made of thymocytes. This rearrangement joins TRBV2 to TRBJ1-4, with TRBD1 matching 11 bases. The CDR3 loop reads CASSDIRDRGGEKLFF. CDR3 coding DNA: TGTGCCAGCAGTGATATTCGGGACAGGGGGGGTGAAAAACTGTTTTTT.